What follows is one T cell receptor beta chain and its context. The data were taken from a study of T cell changes during pregnancy in multiple sclerosis. Some clones are missing from TCRdb's copy, which holds only in-frame ones; the method was immunoSEQ multiplex PCR. The repertoire consists of over 85,000 clones, with about nine tenths occurring once and the leading ten covering under 0.8%. V lost 6 bases and J lost 3; bases outside the gene matches: 4. The CDR3 is 14 amino acids. Germline V gene sequence: CDR1 MNHNS, CDR2 SASEGT. The receptor was isolated from a female donor in good health, enrolled as a control in a pregnancy study. This chain joins TRBV6-1 and TRBJ2-2; 7 bases line up with TRBD1. The sample in question was peripheral blood, obtained in the second trimester of pregnancy. The CDR3 protein is CASRQGPDTGELFF. As DNA, the CDR3 is TGTGCCAGCAGACAGGGGCCGGACACCGGGGAGCTGTTTTTT.